Below, 2 T cell receptor beta chains from the same sample are listed, as sequenced in a study of OX40 agonist ivuxolimab in advanced cancers. Sequencing used immunoSEQ multiplex PCR; TCRdb keeps in-frame clones, though not all of them. The sample shows some 70,000 clones, less than 90% of them seen only once. Here the sequenced sample was CD4+ or CD8+ T cells sorted from blood, taken in a trial of the OX40 agonist ivuxolimab. The origin of the receptors is an adult with an advanced solid tumor such as melanoma, head and neck, liver or kidney cancer.

The rearrangement links TRBV29-1 to TRBJ1-2, with TRBD1 matching 8 bases. Germline trimming cut 7 bases from V and 0 bases from J; bases unmatched to any gene: 7. CDR1 SQVTM and CDR2 ANQGSEA come from the germline V gene. The CDR3 consists of 14 residues. Here the CDR3 DNA reads TGCAGCGCCACGGGGACAGGAACTAACTATGGCTACACCTTC. Translated: CSATGTGTNYGYTF.

The chain employs TRBV28 and TRBJ2-4; D is possibly TRBD1 or TRBD2 (7 bases each). Germline CDR1 MDHEN, CDR2 SYDVKM. This CDR3 has 15 amino acids. Trimming took 8 bases from V and 1 from J, leaving 15 bases between them. This CDR3 is CASQGGAGAKNIQYF. CDR3 nucleotide sequence: TGTGCCAGCCAGGGGGGGGCAGGTGCCAAAAACATTCAGTACTTC.